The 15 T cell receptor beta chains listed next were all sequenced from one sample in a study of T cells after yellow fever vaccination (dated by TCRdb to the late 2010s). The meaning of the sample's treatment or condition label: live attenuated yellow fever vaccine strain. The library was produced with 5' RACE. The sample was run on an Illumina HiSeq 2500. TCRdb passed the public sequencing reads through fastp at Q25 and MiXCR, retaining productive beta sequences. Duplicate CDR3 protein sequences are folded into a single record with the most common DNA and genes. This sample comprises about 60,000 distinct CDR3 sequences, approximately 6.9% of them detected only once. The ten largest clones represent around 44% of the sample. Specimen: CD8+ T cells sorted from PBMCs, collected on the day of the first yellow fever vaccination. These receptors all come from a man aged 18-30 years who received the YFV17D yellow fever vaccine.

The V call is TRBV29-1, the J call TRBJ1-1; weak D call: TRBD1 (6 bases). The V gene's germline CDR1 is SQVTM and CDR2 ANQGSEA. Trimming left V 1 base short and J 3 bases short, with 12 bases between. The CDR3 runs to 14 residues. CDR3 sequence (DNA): TGCAGCGTTGAAGGAGAACAGGGCTACACTGAAGCTTTCTTT. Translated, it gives CSVEGEQGYTEAFF.

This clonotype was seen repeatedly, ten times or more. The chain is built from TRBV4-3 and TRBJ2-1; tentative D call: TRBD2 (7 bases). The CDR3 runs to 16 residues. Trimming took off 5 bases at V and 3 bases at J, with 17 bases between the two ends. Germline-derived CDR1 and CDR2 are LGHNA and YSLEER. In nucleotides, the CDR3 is TGCGCCAGCAGCGAGGACAGCGGGGATGACTACAATGAGCAGTTCTTC. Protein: CASSEDSGDDYNEQFF.

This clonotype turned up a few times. The CDR3 bases are TGTGCCAGCAGCCGGGACAGGGGGCGGTACGAGCAGTACTTC. Translated, it gives CASSRDRGRYEQYF. The rearrangement links TRBV3-1 to TRBJ2-7; 12 positions match TRBD1. CDR1 is LGHDT, CDR2 YNNKEL, per germline (reference sequence). This CDR3 has 14 amino acids. The V segment lost 4 bases and the J segment 4 bases; nucleotides outside the gene matches: 2.

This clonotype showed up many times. As DNA, the CDR3 is TGTGCCAGCAGGTGGGACAGGGAGGACGAGCAGTACTTC. It encodes CASRWDREDEQYF. V usage is TRBV2 and J usage is TRBJ2-7; 9 positions match TRBD1. V dropped 6 bases and J dropped 5; count of bases not matched to a gene: 5. The V gene's germline CDR1 is SNHLY and CDR2 FYNNEI. The CDR3 runs 13 residues.

CDR3 nucleotide sequence: TGTGCCACCAGTGATCCGCGAGACAGGGCCTCTGGGGCCAACGTCCTGACTTTC. Amino acids: CATSDPRDRASGANVLTF. V and J are TRBV24-1 and TRBJ2-6; 7 bases line up with TRBD1. CDR1 and CDR2 (germline): KGHDR, SFDVKD. The junction had 7 bases not matched to a gene; V was cut back by 3 bases and J by 0 bases. This CDR3 has 18 residues.

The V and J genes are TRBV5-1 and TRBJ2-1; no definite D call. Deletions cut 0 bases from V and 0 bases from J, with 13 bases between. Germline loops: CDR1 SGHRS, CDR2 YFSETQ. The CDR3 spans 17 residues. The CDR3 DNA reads TGCGCCAGCAGCTTGGGATTAGGGTTGAGCTCCTACAATGAGCAGTTCTTC. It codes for CASSLGLGLSSYNEQFF.

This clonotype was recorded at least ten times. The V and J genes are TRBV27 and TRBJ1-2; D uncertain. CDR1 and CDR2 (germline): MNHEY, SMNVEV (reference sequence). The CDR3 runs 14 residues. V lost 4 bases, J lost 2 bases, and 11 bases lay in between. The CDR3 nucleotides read TGTGCCAGCAGTTCAGATCAGGTGAACTATGGCTACACCTTC. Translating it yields CASSSDQVNYGYTF.

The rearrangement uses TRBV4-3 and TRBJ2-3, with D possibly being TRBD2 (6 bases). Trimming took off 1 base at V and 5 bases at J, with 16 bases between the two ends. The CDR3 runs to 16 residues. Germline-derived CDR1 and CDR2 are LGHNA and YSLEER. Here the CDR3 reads CASSQGLSRRGDTQYF. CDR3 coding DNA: TGCGCCAGCAGCCAAGGGTTAAGCAGGAGGGGAGATACGCAGTATTTT.

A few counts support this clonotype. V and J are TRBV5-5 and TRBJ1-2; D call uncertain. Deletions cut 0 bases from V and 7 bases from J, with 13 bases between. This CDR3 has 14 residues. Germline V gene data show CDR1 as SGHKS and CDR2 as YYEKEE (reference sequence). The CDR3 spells CASSLEVVLGGYTF. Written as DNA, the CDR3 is TGTGCCAGCAGCTTGGAAGTGGTACTTGGTGGCTACACCTTC.

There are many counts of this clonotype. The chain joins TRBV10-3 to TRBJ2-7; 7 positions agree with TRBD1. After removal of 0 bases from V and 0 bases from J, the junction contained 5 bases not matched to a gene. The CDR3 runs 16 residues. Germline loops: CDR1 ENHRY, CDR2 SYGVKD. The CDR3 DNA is TGTGCCATCAGTGAGTCCCTCCGGGACAGCTCCTACGAGCAGTACTTC. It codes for CAISESLRDSSYEQYF.

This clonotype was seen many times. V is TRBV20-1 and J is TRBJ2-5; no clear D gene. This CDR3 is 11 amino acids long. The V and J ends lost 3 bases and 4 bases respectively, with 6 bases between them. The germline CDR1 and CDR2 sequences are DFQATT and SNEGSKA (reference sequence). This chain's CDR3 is CSARVVETQYF. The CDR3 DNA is TGCAGTGCTAGGGTGGTAGAGACCCAGTACTTC.

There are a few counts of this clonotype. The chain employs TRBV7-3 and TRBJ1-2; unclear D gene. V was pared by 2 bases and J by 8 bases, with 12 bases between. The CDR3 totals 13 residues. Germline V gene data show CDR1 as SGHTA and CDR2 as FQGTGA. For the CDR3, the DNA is TGTGCCAGCAGCTTAGATAGAAAGGACGGCTACACCTTC. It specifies CASSLDRKDGYTF.

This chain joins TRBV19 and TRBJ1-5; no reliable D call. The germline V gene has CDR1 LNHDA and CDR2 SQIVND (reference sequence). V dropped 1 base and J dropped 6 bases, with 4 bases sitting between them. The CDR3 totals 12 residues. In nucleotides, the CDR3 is TGTGCCAGTAGTATAGCTCCTCAGCCCCAGCATTTT. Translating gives CASSIAPQPQHF.

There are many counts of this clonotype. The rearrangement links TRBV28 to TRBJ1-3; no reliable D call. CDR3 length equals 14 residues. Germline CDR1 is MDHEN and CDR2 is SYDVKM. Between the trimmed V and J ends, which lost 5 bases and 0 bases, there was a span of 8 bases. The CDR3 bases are TGTGCCAGCAGTCCGTCTAGCTCTGGAAACACCATATATTTT. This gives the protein CASSPSSSGNTIYF.

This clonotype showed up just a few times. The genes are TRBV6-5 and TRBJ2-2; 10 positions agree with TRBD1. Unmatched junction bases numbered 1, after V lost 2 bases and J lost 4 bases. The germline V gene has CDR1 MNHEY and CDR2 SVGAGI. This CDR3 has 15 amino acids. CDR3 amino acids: CASSYGTGATGELFF. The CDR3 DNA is TGTGCCAGCAGTTACGGGACAGGGGCCACCGGGGAGCTGTTTTTT.